The 15 T cell receptor beta chains below were found in one sample sequenced in a study of shared clonotypes between healthy human individuals. Naive CD8 isolation took CD45RO-negative cells positively selected for CCR7 and excluded terminally differentiated effector memory CD45RA+ cells. Clones were sequenced by immunoSEQ multiplex PCR, and TCRdb holds only the in-frame ones, with some missing. This table holds about 2.2 million clones, 85% to 95% found once. Sequencing was done on a sample of naive CD8+ T cells from PBMCs. Source of these receptors: a man between 18 and 29 years old in good health. Some clones in this sample may be carry-over from other donors' samples.

The chain combines TRBV27 with TRBJ1-5; 8 bases line up with TRBD1. CDR1 is MNHEY, CDR2 SMNVEV, per germline (reference sequence). After removal of 5 bases from V and 7 bases from J, the junction contained 10 bases not matched to a gene. CDR3 length: 15 residues. The CDR3 reads CASSLDRGGQQPQHF. The CDR3 nucleotides are TGTGCCAGCAGTCTAGACAGGGGCGGCCAACAGCCCCAGCATTTT.

This clone was recorded only once. The chain has TRBV28 and TRBJ1-1; D is possibly TRBD1 (5 bases). Germline values: CDR1 MDHEN, CDR2 SYDVKM. The length of the CDR3 is 15 residues. V lost 2 bases and J lost 1, with 11 bases in between. CDR3: CASSLMEQANTEAFF. In nucleotides, the CDR3 is TGTGCCAGCAGTTTAATGGAACAGGCGAACACTGAAGCTTTCTTT.

The chain employs TRBV6-4 and TRBJ2-1; 15 bases map to TRBD2. Trimming at V came to 8 bases and at J to 9 bases, leaving 2 bases not matched to a gene. From germline, CDR1 is MRHNA and CDR2 SNTAGT. The CDR3 is 13 amino acids. Written as DNA, the CDR3 is TGTGCCAGCGGACTAGCGGGAGGGCGTGAGCAGTTCTTC. Its translation: CASGLAGGREQFF.

The J gene is TRBJ2-2, the V gene TRBV7-9; D not resolved. Germline CDR1 SEHNR, CDR2 FQNEAQ (reference sequence). The V gene lost 10 bases and the J gene lost 6 bases, with 6 bases spanning the gap. The CDR3 contains 10 residues. In DNA form, the CDR3 reads TGTGCCATCTTGGCCGGGGAGCTGTTTTTT. Protein product: CAILAGELFF.

The chain joins TRBV6-5 to TRBJ1-3; D uncertain. CDR1 MNHEY and CDR2 SVGAGI come from the germline V gene. Between the trimmed V and J ends, which lost 2 bases and 1 base, there was a span of 9 bases. This CDR3 is built from 15 residues. The CDR3 DNA reads TGTGCCAGCAGTTACAGATCCGGGTCTGGAAACACCATATATTTT. It yields the protein CASSYRSGSGNTIYF.

This chain connects TRBV11-2 to TRBJ2-6; D remains ambiguous. Per the germline V gene, CDR1 is SGHAT and CDR2 is FQNNGV. The CDR3 is made up of 13 amino acids. V was cut by 6 bases and J by 4 bases, with 7 bases left in between. The CDR3 loop reads CASRLTGANVLTF. CDR3 sequence (DNA): TGTGCCAGCAGACTGACCGGGGCCAACGTCCTGACTTTC.

CDR3 protein: CASSPRRDPNTEAFF. CDR3 sequence (DNA): TGTGCCAGCAGTCCGAGACGCGACCCGAACACTGAAGCTTTCTTT. The chain joins TRBV6-5 to TRBJ1-1; no reliable D call. The ends were cut back, 5 bases at V and 1 base at J, with 14 bases in the middle. The CDR3 spans 15 residues. Germline CDR1 and CDR2: MNHEY and SVGAGI.

The V call is TRBV5-6, the J call TRBJ2-7; D is unresolved. The germline V and J ends were trimmed by 4 bases and 5 bases, with 19 bases remaining between them. Germline lookup yields CDR1 SGHDT and CDR2 YYEEEE. CDR3 length equals 15 residues. The DNA for the CDR3 is TGTGCCAGCAGCCCTCCGGGTTCAAGCGTGAACGAGCAGTACTTC. As protein: CASSPPGSSVNEQYF.

The genes are TRBV19 and TRBJ2-1; 8 bases line up with TRBD1. Germline V CDR1 and CDR2: LNHDA, SQIVND (reference sequence). J was trimmed by 1 base and V by 5 bases; bases with no gene match: 4. This CDR3 has 15 residues. The CDR3 loop is CASSSDRESYNEQFF. The CDR3 nucleotides are TGTGCCAGTAGTTCGGACAGGGAATCCTACAATGAGCAGTTCTTC.

This sequence joins TRBV28 and TRBJ1-2, with D perhaps TRBD1 (6 bases). V was cut by 2 bases and J by 5 bases, with 12 bases left in between. Germline V lookup: CDR1 MDHEN, CDR2 SYDVKM. CDR3 length: 14 amino acids. In DNA form, the CDR3 reads TGTGCCAGCAGTTTACAGGGGAGGATGTATGGCTACACCTTC. Translated: CASSLQGRMYGYTF.

Concerning this clone: The sample holds other DNA sequences that translate to the same CDR3. The V gene is TRBV27, the J gene TRBJ2-1; 7 positions match TRBD2. With 3 bases clipped from V and 0 bases from J, the junction kept 2 bases outside the gene matches. The CDR3 has 15 residues. Germline loops: CDR1 MNHEY, CDR2 SMNVEV (reference sequence). Here the CDR3 DNA reads TGTGCCAGCAGTTTGCGCGGGAGCTCCTACAATGAGCAGTTCTTC. Translation gives CASSLRGSSYNEQFF.

The chain links TRBV5-4 to TRBJ2-2, with D perhaps assigned TRBD1 or TRBD2 (5 bases each). The CDR3 extends over 15 amino acids. The germline V gene has CDR1 SGHNT and CDR2 YYREEE (reference sequence). Trimming removed 5 bases at V and 3 bases at J, with 14 bases between. The CDR3 nucleotides are TGTGCCAGCAGTCCCGTGCCGGGGCACACCGGGGAGCTGTTTTTT. Protein product: CASSPVPGHTGELFF. The whole variable domain, remainder taken from reference TRBV5-4 and TRBJ2-2, is ETGVTQSPTHLIKTRGQQVTLRCSSQSGHNTVSWYQQALGQGPQFIFQYYREEENGRGNFPPRFSGLQFPNYSSELNVNALELDDSALYLCASSPVPGHTGELFFGEGSRLTVL.

The chain joins TRBV27 to TRBJ2-3; D might be TRBD2 (6 bases). The CDR3 spans 17 residues. Per germline, CDR1 MNHEY and CDR2 SMNVEV (reference sequence). V lost 4 bases, J lost 4 bases, and 21 bases lay in between. This CDR3 reads CASSSPLSGEWADTQYF. CDR3 DNA sequence: TGTGCCAGCAGTTCCCCCTTATCGGGAGAATGGGCAGATACGCAGTATTTT.

The chain combines TRBV7-9 with TRBJ1-4; D remains unclear. Germline CDR1 is SEHNR and CDR2 is FQNEAQ (reference sequence). With 1 base removed from V and 9 bases from J, the gap between germline ends came to 12 bases. This CDR3 is built from 14 residues. The CDR3 here is CASSLEAADQKLFF. CDR3 coding DNA: TGTGCCAGCAGCTTAGAGGCAGCAGATCAAAAACTGTTTTTT.

This clone was seen only once. The chain carries TRBV7-9 and TRBJ2-4, with 7 bases fitting TRBD1. Unmatched junction bases numbered 13, after V lost 5 bases and J lost 3 bases. The CDR3 contains 17 residues. Per the germline V gene, CDR1 is SEHNR and CDR2 is FQNEAQ (reference sequence). CDR3 amino acids: CASSPLTQGPNKNIQYF. Written as DNA, the CDR3 is TGTGCCAGCAGCCCCCTAACACAGGGGCCTAACAAAAACATTCAGTACTTC. The full variable domain, in which reference TRBV7-9 and TRBJ2-4 provide the parts outside the CDR3, is DTGVSQNPRHKITKRGQNVTFRCDPISEHNRLYWYRQTLGQGPEFLTYFQNEAQLEKSRLLSDRFSAERPKGSFSTLEIQRTEQGDSAMYLCASSPLTQGPNKNIQYFGAGTRLSVL.